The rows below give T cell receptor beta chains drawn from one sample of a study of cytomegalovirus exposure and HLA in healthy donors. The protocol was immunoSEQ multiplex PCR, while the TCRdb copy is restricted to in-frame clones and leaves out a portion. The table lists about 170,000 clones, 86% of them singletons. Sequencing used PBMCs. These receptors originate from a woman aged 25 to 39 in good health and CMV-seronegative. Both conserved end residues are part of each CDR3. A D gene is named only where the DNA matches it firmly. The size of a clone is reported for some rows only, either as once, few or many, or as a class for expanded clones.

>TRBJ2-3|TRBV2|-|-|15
TGTGCCAGCAGTGGGGACGGGGGACCCACAGATACGCAGTATTTT
CASSGDGGPTDTQYF
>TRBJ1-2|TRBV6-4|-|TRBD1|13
TGTGCCAGCAGAGGACAGGGGGGCTATGGCTACACCTTC
CASRGQGGYGYTF
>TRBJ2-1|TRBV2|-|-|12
TGTGCCAGCAGGAGGCTAGGTAATGAGCAGTTCTTC
CASRRLGNEQFF
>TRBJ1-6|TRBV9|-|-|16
TGTGCCAGCAGCGCCGCGGTGGAGGGGGTCAATTCACCCCTCCACTTT
CASSAAVEGVNSPLHF
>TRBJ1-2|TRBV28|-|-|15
TGTGCCAGCAGTTTAAGCGACAGGAGCATGAATGGCTACACCTTC
CASSLSDRSMNGYTF
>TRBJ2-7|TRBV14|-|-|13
TGTGCCAGCAGCCCTTGGGACCACTACGAGCAGTACTTC
CASSPWDHYEQYF
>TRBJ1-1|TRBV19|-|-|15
TGTGCCAGTAGTCCGGAAAGCCGACTGAACACTGAAGCTTTCTTT
CASSPESRLNTEAFF
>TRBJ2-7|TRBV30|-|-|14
TGTGCCTGGAGCCCCGAGGTTAGCAGCTACGAGCAGTACTTC
CAWSPEVSSYEQYF
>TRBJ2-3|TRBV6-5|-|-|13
TGTGCCAGCAGTTCCCTCTATACAGATACGCAGTATTTT
CASSSLYTDTQYF
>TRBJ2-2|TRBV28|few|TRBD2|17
TGTGCCAGCAGCCCCCCCTCCAGCGGGAGGATCACCGGGGAGCTGTTTTTT
CASSPPSSGRITGELFF
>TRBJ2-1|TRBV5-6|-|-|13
TGTGCCAGCAGCTTGATCGGGAGCTCCCTTCAGTTCTTC
CASSLIGSSLQFF
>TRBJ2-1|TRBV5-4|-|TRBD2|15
TGTGCCAGCAGCGGCGGGACTAGCGGGATATATGAGCAGTTCTTC
CASSGGTSGIYEQFF
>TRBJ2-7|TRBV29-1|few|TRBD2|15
TGCAGCGTTGAAGGCGGGAGGACTGGCTACTACGAGCAGTACTTC
CSVEGGRTGYYEQYF
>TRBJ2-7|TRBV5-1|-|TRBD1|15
TGCGCCAGCAGCTCCCTGGGACAGGGCCCAAGCGAGCAGTACTTC
CASSSLGQGPSEQYF
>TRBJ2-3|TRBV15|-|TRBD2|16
TGTGCCACCAGCAGGGGACTAGCGGGGATGGGAGATACGCAGTATTTT
CATSRGLAGMGDTQYF
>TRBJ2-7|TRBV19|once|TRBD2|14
TGTGCCAGTAGTATGGGACTAGCGGGAGGCGAGCAGTACTTC
CASSMGLAGGEQYF